This T cell receptor (beta chain) was sequenced for a study of Tregs in tolerant kidney transplant recipients. Study-level findings and limits: Tregs expanded with activated donor B cells seemed most donor-specific. For some patients, primers changed over time, blocking nucleotide-level comparison.

On this clone itself: Its target is not known. Sequence at one end of the junction differs from germline and may be a read error. The same CDR3 also results from other DNA sequences found in this sample.

TCRdb's table, derived via immunoSEQ multiplex PCR, lists solely in-frame clones and lacks some. The sample contains 60,000 to 75,000 clones, approximately 83% of which appear only once. Germline CDR1 is MDHEN and CDR2 is SYDVKM. The CDR3 sequence is 14 residues long. Unstimulated regulatory T cells (CD4+CD25+CD127-), CD4+CD25- non-regulatory cells, CD4 and CD8 cells were FACS-sorted from thawed PBMCs. An overnight rest at 37°C with 200 IU/ml IL-2 preceded regulatory T cell sorting from thawed PBMCs. The sequences come from Tregs from blood, collected before the transplant. The J gene is TRBJ1-5, the V gene TRBV28, with D possibly being TRBD1 (6 bases). The sequence was obtained from a human donor who received a combined kidney and bone marrow transplant. The CDR3 loop reads CASSEGGGNQPQHF. CDR3 coding DNA: TGTGCCAGCAGCGAGGGGGGTGGCAATCAGCCCCAGCACTTT. Together with reference TRBV28 and TRBJ1-5, the CDR3 gives the full variable domain: DVKVTQSSRYLVKRTGEKVFLECVQDMDHENMFWYRQDPGLGLRLIYFSYDVKMKEKGDIPEGYSVSREKKERFSLILESASTNQTSMYLCASSEGGGNQPQHFGDGTRLSIL.